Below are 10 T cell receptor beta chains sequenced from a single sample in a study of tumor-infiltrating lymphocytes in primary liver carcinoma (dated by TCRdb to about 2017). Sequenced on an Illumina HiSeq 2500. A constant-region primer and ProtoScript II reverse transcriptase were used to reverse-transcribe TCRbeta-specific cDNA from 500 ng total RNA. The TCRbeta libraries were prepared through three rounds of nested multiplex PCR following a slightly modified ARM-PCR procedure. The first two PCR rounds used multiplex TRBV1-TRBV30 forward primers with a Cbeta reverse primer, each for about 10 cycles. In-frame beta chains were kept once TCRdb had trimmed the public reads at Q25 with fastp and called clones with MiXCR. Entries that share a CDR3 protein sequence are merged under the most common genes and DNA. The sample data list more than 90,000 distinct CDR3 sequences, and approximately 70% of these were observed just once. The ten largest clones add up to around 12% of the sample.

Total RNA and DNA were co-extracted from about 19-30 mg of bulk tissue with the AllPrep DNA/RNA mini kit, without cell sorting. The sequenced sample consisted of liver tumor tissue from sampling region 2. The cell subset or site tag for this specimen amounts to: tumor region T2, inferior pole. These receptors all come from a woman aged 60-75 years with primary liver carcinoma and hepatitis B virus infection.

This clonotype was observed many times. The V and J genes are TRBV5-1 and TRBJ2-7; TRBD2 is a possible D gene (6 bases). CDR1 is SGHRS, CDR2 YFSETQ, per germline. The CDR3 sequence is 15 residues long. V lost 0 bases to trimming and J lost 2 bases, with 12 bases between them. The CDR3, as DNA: TGCGCCAGCAGCTTGGGGGGGGACCTAGCCTACGAGCAGTACTTC. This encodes CASSLGGDLAYEQYF. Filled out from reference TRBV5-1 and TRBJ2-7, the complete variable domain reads KAGVTQTPRYLIKTRGQQVTLSCSPISGHRSVSWYQQTPGQGLQFLFEYFSETQRNKGNFPGRFSGRQFSNSRSEMNVSTLELGDSALYLCASSLGGDLAYEQYFGPGTRLTVT.

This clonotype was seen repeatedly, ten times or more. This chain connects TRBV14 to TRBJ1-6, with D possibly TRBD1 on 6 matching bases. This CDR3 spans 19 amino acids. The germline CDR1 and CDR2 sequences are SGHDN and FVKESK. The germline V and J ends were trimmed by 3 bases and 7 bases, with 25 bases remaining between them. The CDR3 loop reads CASSQPFGGPRFPNSPLHF. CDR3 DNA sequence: TGTGCCAGCAGCCAGCCCTTCGGGGGGCCGAGGTTCCCGAATTCACCCCTCCACTTT. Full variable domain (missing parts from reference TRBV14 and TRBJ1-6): EAGVTQFPSHSVIEKGQTVTLRCDPISGHDNLYWYRRVMGKEIKFLLHFVKESKQDESGMPNNRFLAERTGGTYSTLKVQPAELEDSGVYFCASSQPFGGPRFPNSPLHFGNGTRLTVT.

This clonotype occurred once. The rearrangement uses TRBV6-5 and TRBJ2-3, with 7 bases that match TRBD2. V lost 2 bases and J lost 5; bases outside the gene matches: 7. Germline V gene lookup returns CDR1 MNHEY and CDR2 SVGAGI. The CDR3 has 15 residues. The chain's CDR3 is CASSYPGRNVDTQYF. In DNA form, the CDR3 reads TGTGCCAGCAGTTACCCCGGGAGGAACGTAGATACGCAGTATTTT.

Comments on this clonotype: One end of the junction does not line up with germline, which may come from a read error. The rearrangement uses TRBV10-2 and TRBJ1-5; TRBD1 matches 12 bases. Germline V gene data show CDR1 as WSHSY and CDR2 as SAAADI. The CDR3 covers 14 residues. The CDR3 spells CTSAGTGGNQLQHF. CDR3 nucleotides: TGCACCAGCGCTGGGACAGGGGGCAATCAGCTCCAGCATTTT.

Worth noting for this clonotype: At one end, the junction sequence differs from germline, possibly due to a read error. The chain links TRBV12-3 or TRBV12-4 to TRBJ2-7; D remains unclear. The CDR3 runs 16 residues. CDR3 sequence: CASSPRLHSITYVQYF. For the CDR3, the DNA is TGTGCCAGCAGCCCACGACTTCACTCGATCACCTACGTGCAGTACTTC.

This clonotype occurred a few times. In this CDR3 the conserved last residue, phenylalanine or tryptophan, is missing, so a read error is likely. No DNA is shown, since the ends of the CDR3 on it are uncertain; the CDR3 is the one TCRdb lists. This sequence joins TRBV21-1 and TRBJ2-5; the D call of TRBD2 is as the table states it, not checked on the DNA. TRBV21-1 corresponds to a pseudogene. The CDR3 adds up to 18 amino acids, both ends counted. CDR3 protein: CASTRRELACSLRETQYV.

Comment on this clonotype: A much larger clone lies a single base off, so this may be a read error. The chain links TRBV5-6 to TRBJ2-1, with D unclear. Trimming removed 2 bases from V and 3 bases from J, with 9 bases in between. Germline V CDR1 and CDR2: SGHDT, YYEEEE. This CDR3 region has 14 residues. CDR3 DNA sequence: TGTGCCAGCAGCTTTTTTATCGGCTACAATGAGCAGTTCTTC. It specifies CASSFFIGYNEQFF.

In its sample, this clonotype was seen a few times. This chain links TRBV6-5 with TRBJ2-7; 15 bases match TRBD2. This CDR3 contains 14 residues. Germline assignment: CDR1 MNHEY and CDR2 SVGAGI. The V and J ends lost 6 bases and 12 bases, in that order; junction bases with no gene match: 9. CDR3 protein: CASSSGLAGGKRYF. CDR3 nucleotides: TGTGCCAGCAGCTCGGGACTAGCGGGGGGAAAGCGGTACTTC.

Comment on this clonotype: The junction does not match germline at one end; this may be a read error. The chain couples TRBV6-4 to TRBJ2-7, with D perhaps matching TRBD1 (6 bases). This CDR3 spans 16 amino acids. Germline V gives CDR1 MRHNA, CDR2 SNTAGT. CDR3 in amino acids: CASSGRDTVRGYEQYF. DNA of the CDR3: TGCGCCAGCAGTGGCCGGGACACGGTACGGGGTTACGAGCAGTACTTC.

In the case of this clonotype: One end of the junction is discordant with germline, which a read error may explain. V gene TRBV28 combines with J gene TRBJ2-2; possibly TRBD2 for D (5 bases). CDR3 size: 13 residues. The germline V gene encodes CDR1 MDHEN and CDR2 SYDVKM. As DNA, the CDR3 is TGTGCCAGCAGAGCCGGTAGGTTCGGGGATCTGTTTTTT. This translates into CASRAGRFGDLFF.